This TCR beta chain was observed in a study of blood T cell repertoires in COVID-19. Study at large: From the United States, Italy and Spain came samples of acute and convalescent COVID-19. Sample material is recorded as cDNA or gDNA derived from T cells, B-cell-depleted T cells, or PBMCs.

The CDR3 is 15 residues long. J gave up 5 bases and V 6 bases, and 10 bases lay outside the gene matches. From germline, CDR1 is MNHEY and CDR2 SVGAGI. How the authors handled the data: Amplified reference gene primers provided the basis for estimating nucleated cell counts. Only in-frame clones appear in the TCRdb table, and some are missing; sequencing was by immunoSEQ multiplex PCR. That table furnishes V, J and clone size, whereas the DNA furnished D and trimming. The sample carries roughly 150,000 clones, 75% to 90% recorded once. The rearrangement links TRBV6-5 to TRBJ1-1; 9 bases map to TRBD1. The receptor comes from a man in his sixties with active or convalescent COVID-19. The sequencing sample was made of peripheral blood. The CDR3 DNA sequence: TGTGCCAGCAGCAACTCGGGACAGGGACGGACTGAAGCTTTCTTT. Protein: CASSNSGQGRTEAFF.